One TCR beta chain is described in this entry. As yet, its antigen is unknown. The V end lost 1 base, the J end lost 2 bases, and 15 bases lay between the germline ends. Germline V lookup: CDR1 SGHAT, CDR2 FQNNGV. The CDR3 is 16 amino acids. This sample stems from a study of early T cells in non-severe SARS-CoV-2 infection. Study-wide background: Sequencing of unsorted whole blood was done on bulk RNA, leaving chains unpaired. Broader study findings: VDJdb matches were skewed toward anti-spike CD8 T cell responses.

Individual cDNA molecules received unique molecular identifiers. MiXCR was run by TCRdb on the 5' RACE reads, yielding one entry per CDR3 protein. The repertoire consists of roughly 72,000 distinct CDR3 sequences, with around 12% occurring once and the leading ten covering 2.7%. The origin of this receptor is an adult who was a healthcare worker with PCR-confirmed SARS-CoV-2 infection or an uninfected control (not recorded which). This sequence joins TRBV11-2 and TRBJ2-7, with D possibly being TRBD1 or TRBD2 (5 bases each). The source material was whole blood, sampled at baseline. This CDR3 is CASSLGPPPGPYEQYF. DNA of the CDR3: TGTGCCAGCAGCTTAGGCCCGCCCCCGGGGCCCTACGAGCAGTACTTC.